Sequencing of this T cell receptor (beta chain) was carried out in a study of blood T cell repertoires in COVID-19. Method: immunoSEQ multiplex PCR; TCRdb's copy keeps in-frame clones and lacks some. This table has more than 200,000 clones, 80% to 90% appearing once. This CDR3 region has 14 residues. After removal of 3 bases from V and 4 bases from J, the junction contained 7 bases not matched to a gene. Germline CDR1 is SGHDT and CDR2 is YYEEEE. The TCR sequence derives from a man between 60 and 75 years old with acute or convalescent COVID-19. The chain employs TRBV5-6 and TRBJ2-7; TRBD1 matches 7 bases. The sequenced sample was peripheral blood. CDR3 bases: TGTGCCAGCAGCTCAGATTCACAGGGGTACGAGCAGTACTTC. It specifies CASSSDSQGYEQYF. Combining the CDR3 with reference TRBV5-6 and TRBJ2-7 gives the whole variable domain DAGVTQSPTHLIKTRGQQVTLRCSPKSGHDTVSWYQQALGQGPQFIFQYYEEEERQRGNFPDRFSGHQFPNYSSELNVNALLLGDSALYLCASSSDSQGYEQYFGPGTRLTVT.